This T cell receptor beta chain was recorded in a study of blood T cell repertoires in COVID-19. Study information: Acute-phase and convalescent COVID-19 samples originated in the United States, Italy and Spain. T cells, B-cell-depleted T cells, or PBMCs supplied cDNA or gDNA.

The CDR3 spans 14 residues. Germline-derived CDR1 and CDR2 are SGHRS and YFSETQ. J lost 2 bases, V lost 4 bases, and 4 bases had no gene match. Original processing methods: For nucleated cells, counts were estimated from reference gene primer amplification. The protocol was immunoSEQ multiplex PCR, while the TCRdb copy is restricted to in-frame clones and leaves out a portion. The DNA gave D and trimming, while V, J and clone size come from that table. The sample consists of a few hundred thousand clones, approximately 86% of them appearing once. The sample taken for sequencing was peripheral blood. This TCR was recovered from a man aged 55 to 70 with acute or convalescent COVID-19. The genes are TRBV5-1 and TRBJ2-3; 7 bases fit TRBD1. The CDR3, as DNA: TGCGCCAGCAGCACAGGGGCGTACACAGATACGCAGTATTTT. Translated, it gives CASSTGAYTDTQYF.